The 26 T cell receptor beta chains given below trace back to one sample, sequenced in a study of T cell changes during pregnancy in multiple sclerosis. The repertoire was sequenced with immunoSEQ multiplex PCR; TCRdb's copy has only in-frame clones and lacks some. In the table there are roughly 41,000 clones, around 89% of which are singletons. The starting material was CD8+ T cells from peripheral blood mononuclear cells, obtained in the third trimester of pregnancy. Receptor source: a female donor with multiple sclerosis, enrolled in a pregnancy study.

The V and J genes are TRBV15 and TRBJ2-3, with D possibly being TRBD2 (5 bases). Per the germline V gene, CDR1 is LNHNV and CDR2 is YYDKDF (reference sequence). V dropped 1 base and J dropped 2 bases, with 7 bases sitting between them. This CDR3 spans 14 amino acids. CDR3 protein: CATSRAGNTDTQYF. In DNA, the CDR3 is TGTGCCACCAGCAGAGCGGGGAACACAGATACGCAGTATTTT.

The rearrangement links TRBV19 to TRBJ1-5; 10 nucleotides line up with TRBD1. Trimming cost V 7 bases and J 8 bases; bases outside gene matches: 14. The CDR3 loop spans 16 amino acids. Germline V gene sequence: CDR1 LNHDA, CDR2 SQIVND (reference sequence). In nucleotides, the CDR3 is TGTGCCAGTACTCCGGGACAGGGGATTTTCTTGGAGCCCCAGCATTTT. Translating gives CASTPGQGIFLEPQHF.

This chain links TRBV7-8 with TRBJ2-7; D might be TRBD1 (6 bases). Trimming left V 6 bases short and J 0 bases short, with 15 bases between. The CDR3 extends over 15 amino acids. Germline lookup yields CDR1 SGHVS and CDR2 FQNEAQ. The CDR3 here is CASSRRGRSSYEQYF. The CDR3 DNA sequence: TGTGCCAGCAGTCGCAGGGGCCGAAGCTCCTACGAGCAGTACTTC.

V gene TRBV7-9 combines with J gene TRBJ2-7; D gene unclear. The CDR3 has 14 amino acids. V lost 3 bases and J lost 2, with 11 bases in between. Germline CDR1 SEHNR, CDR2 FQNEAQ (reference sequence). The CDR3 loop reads CASSFHSHPYEQYF. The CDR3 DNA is TGTGCCAGCAGCTTCCACAGTCACCCCTACGAGCAGTACTTC.

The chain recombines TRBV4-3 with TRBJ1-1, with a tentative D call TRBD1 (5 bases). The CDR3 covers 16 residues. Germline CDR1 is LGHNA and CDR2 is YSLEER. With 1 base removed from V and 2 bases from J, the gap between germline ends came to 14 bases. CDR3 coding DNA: TGCGCCAGCAGCCAAGCTTGGGGCAGTGAAAACACTGAAGCTTTCTTT. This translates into CASSQAWGSENTEAFF.

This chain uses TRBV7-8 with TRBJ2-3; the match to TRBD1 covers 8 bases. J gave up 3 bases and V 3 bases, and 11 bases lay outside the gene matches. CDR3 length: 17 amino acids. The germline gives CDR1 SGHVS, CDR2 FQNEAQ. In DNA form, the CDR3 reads TGTGCCAGCAGCTTCCCCTCTGGCAGGGGGCCTACAGATACGCAGTATTTT. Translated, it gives CASSFPSGRGPTDTQYF.

Here the CDR3 reads CASSLGGGRGYEQYF. In DNA, the CDR3 is TGTGCCAGCAGCTTAGGGGGGGGAAGGGGCTACGAGCAGTACTTC. This chain links TRBV11-2 with TRBJ2-7, with TRBD2 matching 7 bases. Germline V CDR1 and CDR2: SGHAT, FQNNGV. The CDR3 length is 15 residues. J was trimmed by 3 bases and V by 1 base; bases with no gene match: 6.

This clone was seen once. The CDR3 loop is CASSFGPYTEAFF. The CDR3 coding sequence is TGTGCCAGCAGCTTTGGGCCTTACACTGAAGCTTTCTTT. This chain connects TRBV11-3 to TRBJ1-1, with D hard to call. The germline gives CDR1 SGHNT, CDR2 YENEEA. CDR3 length: 13 amino acids. V lost 3 bases, J lost 3 bases, and 8 bases lay in between.

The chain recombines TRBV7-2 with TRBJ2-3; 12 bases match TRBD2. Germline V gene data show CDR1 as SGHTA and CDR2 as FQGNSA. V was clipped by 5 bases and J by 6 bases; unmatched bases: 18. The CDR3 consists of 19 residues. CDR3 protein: CASSLLPPSGGALADTQYF. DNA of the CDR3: TGTGCCAGCAGCCTCTTGCCCCCTAGCGGGGGGGCTCTGGCCGATACGCAGTATTTT.

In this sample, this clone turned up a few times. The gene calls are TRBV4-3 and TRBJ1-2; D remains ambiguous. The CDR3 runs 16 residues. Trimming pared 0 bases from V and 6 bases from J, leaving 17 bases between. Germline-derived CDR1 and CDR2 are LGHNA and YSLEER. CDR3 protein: CASSQEGQEGWDGYTF. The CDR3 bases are TGCGCCAGCAGCCAAGAGGGTCAGGAGGGTTGGGATGGCTACACCTTC.

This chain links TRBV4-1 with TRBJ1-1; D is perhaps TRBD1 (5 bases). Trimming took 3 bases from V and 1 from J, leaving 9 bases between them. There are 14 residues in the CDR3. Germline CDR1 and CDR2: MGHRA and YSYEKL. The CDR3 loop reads CASSQEGENTEAFF. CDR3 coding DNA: TGCGCCAGCAGCCAGGAAGGGGAGAACACTGAAGCTTTCTTT.

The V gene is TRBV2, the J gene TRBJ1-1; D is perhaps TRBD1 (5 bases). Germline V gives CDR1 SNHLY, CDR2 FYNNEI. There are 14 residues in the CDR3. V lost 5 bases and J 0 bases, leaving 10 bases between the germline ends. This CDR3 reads CASSLDRLNTEAFF. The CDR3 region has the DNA TGTGCCAGCAGTCTCGACAGATTGAACACTGAAGCTTTCTTT. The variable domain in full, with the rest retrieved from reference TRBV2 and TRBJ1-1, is EPEVTQTPSHQVTQMGQEVILRCVPISNHLYFYWYRQILGQKVEFLVSFYNNEISEKSEIFDDQFSVERPDGSNFTLKIRSTKLEDSAMYFCASSLDRLNTEAFFGQGTRLTVV.

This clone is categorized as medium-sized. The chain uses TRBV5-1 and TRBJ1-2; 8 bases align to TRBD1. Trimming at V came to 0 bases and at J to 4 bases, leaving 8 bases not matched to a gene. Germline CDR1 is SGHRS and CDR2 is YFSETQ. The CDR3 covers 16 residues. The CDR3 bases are TGCGCCAGCAGCTTGGGGGCACCCGGGACAGGCTATGGCTACACCTTC. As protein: CASSLGAPGTGYGYTF.

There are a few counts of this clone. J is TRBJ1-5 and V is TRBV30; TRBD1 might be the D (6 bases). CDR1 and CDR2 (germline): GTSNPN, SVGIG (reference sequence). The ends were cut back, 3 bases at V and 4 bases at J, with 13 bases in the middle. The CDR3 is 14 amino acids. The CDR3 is CAWRSGEGNQPQHF. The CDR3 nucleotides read TGTGCCTGGAGGTCAGGGGAAGGGAATCAGCCCCAGCATTTT.

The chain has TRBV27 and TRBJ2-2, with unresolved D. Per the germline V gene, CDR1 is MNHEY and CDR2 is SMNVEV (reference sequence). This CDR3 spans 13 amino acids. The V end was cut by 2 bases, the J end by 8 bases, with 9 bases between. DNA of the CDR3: TGTGCCAGCAGTTTAGGAGAGCCGGGGGAGCTGTTTTTT. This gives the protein CASSLGEPGELFF.

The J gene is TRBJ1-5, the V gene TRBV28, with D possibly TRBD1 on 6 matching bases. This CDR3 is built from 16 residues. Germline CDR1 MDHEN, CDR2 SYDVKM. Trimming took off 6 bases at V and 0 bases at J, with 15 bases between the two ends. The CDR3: CASSLTGRDSNQPQHF. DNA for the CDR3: TGTGCCAGCAGCCTAACAGGGAGGGATAGCAATCAGCCCCAGCATTTT.

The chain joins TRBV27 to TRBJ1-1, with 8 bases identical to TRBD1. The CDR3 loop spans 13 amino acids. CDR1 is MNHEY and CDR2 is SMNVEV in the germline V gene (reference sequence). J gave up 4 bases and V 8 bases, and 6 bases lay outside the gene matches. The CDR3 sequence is CASPRTGRTEAFF. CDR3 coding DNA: TGTGCCAGCCCCCGGACAGGGCGCACTGAAGCTTTCTTT.

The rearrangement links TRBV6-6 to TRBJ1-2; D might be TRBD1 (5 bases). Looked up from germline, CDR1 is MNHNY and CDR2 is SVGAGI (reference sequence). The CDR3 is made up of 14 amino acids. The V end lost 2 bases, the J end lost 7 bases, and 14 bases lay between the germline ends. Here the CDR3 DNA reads TGTGCCAGCAGTTACGTCAGGGATCAGTTTGGCTACACCTTC. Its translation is CASSYVRDQFGYTF.

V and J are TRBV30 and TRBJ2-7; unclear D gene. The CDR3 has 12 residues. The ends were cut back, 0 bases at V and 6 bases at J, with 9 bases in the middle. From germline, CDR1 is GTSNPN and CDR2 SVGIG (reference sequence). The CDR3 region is CAWSVAPVEQYF. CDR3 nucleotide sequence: TGTGCCTGGAGTGTAGCCCCCGTCGAGCAGTACTTC.

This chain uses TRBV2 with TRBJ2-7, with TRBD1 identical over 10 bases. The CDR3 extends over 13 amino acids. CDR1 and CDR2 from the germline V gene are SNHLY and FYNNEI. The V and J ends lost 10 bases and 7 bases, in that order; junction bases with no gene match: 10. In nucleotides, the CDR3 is TGTGCCACCCTAACGGGACAGGGGTATGAGCAGTACTTC. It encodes CATLTGQGYEQYF.

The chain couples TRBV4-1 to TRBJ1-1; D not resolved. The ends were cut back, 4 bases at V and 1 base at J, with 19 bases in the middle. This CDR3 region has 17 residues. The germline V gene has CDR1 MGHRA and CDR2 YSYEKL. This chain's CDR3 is CASSLRRGSTANTEAFF. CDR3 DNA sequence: TGCGCCAGCAGCCTTCGGCGGGGATCGACGGCGAACACTGAAGCTTTCTTT.

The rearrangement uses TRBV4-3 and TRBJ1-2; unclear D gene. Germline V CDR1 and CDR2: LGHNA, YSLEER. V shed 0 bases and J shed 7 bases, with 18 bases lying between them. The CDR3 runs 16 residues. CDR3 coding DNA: TGCGCCAGCAGCCAAGATCGGGGTTGGGCGGTTACTGGCTACACCTTC. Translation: CASSQDRGWAVTGYTF.

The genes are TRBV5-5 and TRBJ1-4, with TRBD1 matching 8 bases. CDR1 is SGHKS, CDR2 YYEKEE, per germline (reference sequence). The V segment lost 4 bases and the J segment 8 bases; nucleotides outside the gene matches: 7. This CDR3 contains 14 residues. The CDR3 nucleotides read TGTGCCAGCAGCCCAGGACAGGGAGGCGAAAAACTGTTTTTT. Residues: CASSPGQGGEKLFF.

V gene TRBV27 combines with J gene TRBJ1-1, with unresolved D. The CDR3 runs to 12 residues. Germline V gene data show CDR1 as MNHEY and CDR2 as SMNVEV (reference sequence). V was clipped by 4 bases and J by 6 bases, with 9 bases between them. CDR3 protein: CASSSFGAEAFF. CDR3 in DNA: TGTGCCAGCAGTTCTTTCGGGGCTGAAGCTTTCTTT.

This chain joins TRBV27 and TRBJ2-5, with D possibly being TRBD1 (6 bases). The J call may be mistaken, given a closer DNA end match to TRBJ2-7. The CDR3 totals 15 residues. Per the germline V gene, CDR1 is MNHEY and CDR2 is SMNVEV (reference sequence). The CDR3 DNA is TGTGCCAGCAAGCGGCTGGGACAAGGGAACGACGAGCAGTACTTC. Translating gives CASKRLGQGNDEQYF.

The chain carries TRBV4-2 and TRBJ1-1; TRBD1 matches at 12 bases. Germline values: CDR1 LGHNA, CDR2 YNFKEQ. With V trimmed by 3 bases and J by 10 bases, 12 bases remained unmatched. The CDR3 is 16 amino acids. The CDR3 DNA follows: TGTGCCAGCAGCCAGAGGCCGGGACAGGGGGCTGATCGAGCTTTCTTT. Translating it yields CASSQRPGQGADRAFF.